A selection of T cell receptor beta chains follows, all from one sample in a study of blood T cell repertoires in COVID-19. Produced via immunoSEQ multiplex PCR; TCRdb's table is partial and in-frame only. The table has under 250,000 clones, 65% to 90% seen once. What was sequenced was peripheral blood. These receptor sequences come from a woman in her 70s with COVID-19, enrolled during active disease. Each CDR3 is given with its conserved first and last residue. Each record gives: clone size, D gene, J gene, V gene, CDR3 DNA, CDR3 protein. A D gene is named only where the DNA matches it firmly. Expanded clones are given a class, and other clones once, few, many or no size at all.

abundance: .; d_gene: .; j_gene: TRBJ2-7; v_gene: TRBV19; CDR3nt: TGTGCCAGTAGTACGCAGGGAGGCTCTGGGGTTTACTTCGAGCAGTACTTC; CDR3aa: CASSTQGGSGVYFEQYF
abundance: .; d_gene: .; j_gene: TRBJ1-6; v_gene: TRBV6-1; CDR3nt: TGTGCCAGCAGTGATATTGGCAGCTCCTATAATTCACCCCTCCACTTT; CDR3aa: CASSDIGSSYNSPLHF
abundance: few; d_gene: .; j_gene: TRBJ1-6; v_gene: TRBV7-2; CDR3nt: TGTGCCAGCAGCCAAAGATGGGGGCAGCTCACCCTCCACTTT; CDR3aa: CASSQRWGQLTLHF
abundance: .; d_gene: TRBD1; j_gene: TRBJ2-7; v_gene: TRBV6-2/TRBV6-3; CDR3nt: TGTGCCAGCAGTTACTCCGGGACAGGGACTTACGAGCAGTACTTC; CDR3aa: CASSYSGTGTYEQYF
abundance: few; d_gene: TRBD1; j_gene: TRBJ1-2; v_gene: TRBV5-4; CDR3nt: TGTGCCAGCAGATACGGAGCAGGGGGTTATGGCTACACCTTC; CDR3aa: CASRYGAGGYGYTF
abundance: .; d_gene: .; j_gene: TRBJ1-5; v_gene: TRBV5-8; CDR3nt: TGTGCCAGCAGCCTCGGCGGGGGCGCAAGGGGTCAGCCCCAGCATTTT; CDR3aa: CASSLGGGARGQPQHF
abundance: .; d_gene: .; j_gene: TRBJ1-3; v_gene: TRBV7-9; CDR3nt: TGTGCCAGCAGCCTGGGGACTACTGGAAACACCATATATTTT; CDR3aa: CASSLGTTGNTIYF
abundance: .; d_gene: TRBD1; j_gene: TRBJ1-2; v_gene: TRBV10-3; CDR3nt: TGTGCCATCAGTGAGCCCGGACAGGGGGCCAACTATGGCTACACCTTC; CDR3aa: CAISEPGQGANYGYTF
abundance: .; d_gene: .; j_gene: TRBJ2-7; v_gene: TRBV27; CDR3nt: TGTGCCAGCAGTCGTGGGTCTGAAACCCGGGCCTACGAGCAGTACTTC; CDR3aa: CASSRGSETRAYEQYF
abundance: .; d_gene: .; j_gene: TRBJ2-1; v_gene: TRBV18; CDR3nt: TGTGCCAGCTCACCACCGTTGTCCCCGTACAATGAGCAGTTCTTC; CDR3aa: CASSPPLSPYNEQFF
abundance: .; d_gene: .; j_gene: TRBJ2-1; v_gene: TRBV12-3/TRBV12-4; CDR3nt: TGTGCCAGCAGTCCGTATAACTACAATGAGCAGTTCTTC; CDR3aa: CASSPYNYNEQFF
abundance: .; d_gene: TRBD1; j_gene: TRBJ1-1; v_gene: TRBV9; CDR3nt: TGTGCCAGCAGCCCGGACAGGGTCGACACTGAAGCTTTCTTT; CDR3aa: CASSPDRVDTEAFF
abundance: many; d_gene: .; j_gene: TRBJ2-5; v_gene: TRBV21-1; CDR3nt: TGTGCCAGCAGCAAAGCGGACAGGGGATACCAAGAGACCCAGTACTTC; CDR3aa: CASSKADRGYQETQYF
abundance: few; d_gene: TRBD1; j_gene: TRBJ2-4; v_gene: TRBV5-1; CDR3nt: TGCGCCAGCAGCACGGGACAGGCTCGAGGGGCCCCTATTGGAGCCAAAAACATTCAGTACTTC; CDR3aa: CASSTGQARGAPIGAKNIQYF
abundance: .; d_gene: .; j_gene: TRBJ1-6; v_gene: TRBV11-3; CDR3nt: TGTGCCAGCAGCCCAATTAACGGAGGTTCACCCCTCCACTTT; CDR3aa: CASSPINGGSPLHF
abundance: .; d_gene: TRBD2; j_gene: TRBJ2-1; v_gene: TRBV7-2; CDR3nt: TGTGCCAGCAGCTTAGGGAGAGCGGGGGGGAAGTTCTTC; CDR3aa: CASSLGRAGGKFF
abundance: .; d_gene: TRBD1; j_gene: TRBJ1-4; v_gene: TRBV6-5; CDR3nt: TGTGCCAGCAGTTACCCCGGACAGGGTTACGAAAAACTGTTTTTT; CDR3aa: CASSYPGQGYEKLFF
abundance: once; d_gene: .; j_gene: TRBJ2-1; v_gene: TRBV6-2/TRBV6-3; CDR3nt: TGTGCCAGCAGCCGGTTGAGTGGGCTAGCGACCCGTAACAATGAGCAGTTCTTC; CDR3aa: CASSRLSGLATRNNEQFF